A selection of T cell receptor beta chains follows, all from one sample in a study of CD8+CD57+ T cells in acquired aplastic anemia. TCRdb fed the reads into MiXCR, producing one record per CDR3 protein. The repertoire includes about 190,000 distinct CDR3 sequences, approximately 52% of them detected once, and about 16% sits in the top ten. The source material was sorted CD4+, CD8+, or CD8+CD57+ T cells (not recorded which) from PBMCs. The receptor set was obtained from a human donor in good health, serving as a control. Each CDR3 is given with its conserved first and last residue. Each record gives: clone size, D gene, J gene, V gene, CDR3 protein, CDR3 DNA. D genes are given only for firm matches. Clone size, where shown, is once, few, many, or a class for clones that have expanded.

>NA|TRBD2|TRBJ2-3|TRBV24-1
CASSPTSGAQFTDTQYF
TGTGCCAGCTCACCGACTAGCGGGGCGCAATTCACAGATACGCAGTATTTT
>many|NA|TRBJ1-1|TRBV7-9
CASSPGTEAFF
TGTGCCAGCAGCCCAGGCACTGAAGCTTTCTTT
>NA|NA|TRBJ1-5|TRBV10-3
CAISEPGLSNQPQHF
TGTGCCATCAGTGAACCAGGGTTGAGCAATCAGCCCCAGCATTTT
>NA|NA|TRBJ1-2|TRBV19
CASSLDTTYGYTF
TGTGCCAGTAGCCTTGACACTACCTATGGCTACACCTTC
>NA|NA|TRBJ2-3|TRBV30
CAWRPLALANTDTQYF
TGTGCCTGGAGGCCATTAGCGCTCGCAAACACAGATACGCAGTATTTT
>many|NA|TRBJ2-3|TRBV9
CASSVERYDTQYF
TGTGCCAGCAGCGTAGAGAGGTATGATACGCAGTATTTT
>NA|TRBD1|TRBJ1-5|TRBV7-9
CASSPGGQARNQPQHF
TGTGCCAGCAGCCCTGGGGGACAGGCCCGAAATCAGCCCCAGCATTTT
>NA|NA|TRBJ1-2|TRBV19
CASSLQGTGYTF
TGTGCCAGTAGTCTGCAGGGAACAGGCTACACCTTC
>many|NA|TRBJ2-7|TRBV2
CASSFRVFSYEQYF
TGTGCCAGCAGTTTCAGGGTATTCAGCTACGAGCAGTACTTC
>many|NA|TRBJ2-6|TRBV19
CASGLRSGANVLTF
TGTGCCAGTGGCCTTCGCTCTGGGGCCAACGTCCTGACTTTC
>NA|NA|TRBJ1-1|TRBV29-1
CSVVVQTEAFF
TGCAGCGTTGTTGTTCAGACTGAAGCTTTCTTT
>NA|NA|TRBJ2-7|TRBV7-2
CASSWGGTYEQYF
TGTGCCAGCAGCTGGGGTGGGACCTACGAGCAGTACTTC
>many|NA|TRBJ2-1|TRBV6-5
CASSSRHEQFF
TGTGCCAGCAGTTCAAGGCATGAGCAGTTCTTC
>many|NA|TRBJ1-5|TRBV19
CASSENSNQPQHF
TGTGCCAGTAGTGAAAATAGCAATCAGCCCCAGCATTTT
>many|TRBD2|TRBJ2-3|TRBV3-1
CASSQAAGTSTDTQYF
TGTGCCAGCAGCCAAGCAGCGGGGACGAGCACAGATACGCAGTATTTT
>NA|TRBD1|TRBJ2-1|TRBV20-1
CSAGRDRVRNEQFF
TGCAGTGCTGGACGGGACAGGGTTCGCAATGAGCAGTTCTTC
>many|NA|TRBJ1-5|TRBV12-3/TRBV12-4
CASSFLDAAQHF
TGTGCCAGCAGTTTTCTGGACGCAGCCCAGCATTTT
>NA|TRBD1|TRBJ2-3|TRBV20-1
CSDSRGTGTQYF
TGCAGTGATAGCCGGGGGACAGGTACGCAGTATTTT
>many|NA|TRBJ2-3|TRBV5-8
CASSKEGVDGTDTQYF
TGTGCCAGCAGCAAGGAAGGGGTAGATGGCACAGATACGCAGTATTTT
>many|NA|TRBJ1-3|TRBV5-5
CASSLAPQTLSSGNTIYF
TGTGCCAGCAGCTTGGCCCCCCAGACCCTCTCCTCTGGAAACACCATATATTTT
>many|NA|TRBJ1-1|TRBV6-5
CASSYGLTGVNTEAFF
TGTGCCAGCAGTTATGGCTTGACAGGCGTTAACACTGAAGCTTTCTTT
>NA|NA|TRBJ1-5|TRBV3-1
CASSQTGAGSGNQPQHF
TGTGCCAGCAGCCAGACCGGGGCAGGGTCGGGCAATCAGCCCCAGCATTTT
>NA|NA|TRBJ1-6|TRBV7-6
CASRPRGGLHSPLHF
TGTGCCAGCAGACCCCGTGGGGGGCTTCATTCACCCCTCCACTTT
>NA|NA|TRBJ2-7|TRBV29-1
CSVGDGPTYEQYF
TGCAGCGTGGGAGACGGGCCCACCTACGAGCAGTACTTC
>many|NA|TRBJ2-2|TRBV9
CASSVRGQNTGELFF
TGTGCCAGCAGCGTACGGGGGCAGAACACCGGGGAGCTGTTTTTT
>NA|NA|TRBJ1-2|TRBV10-1
CASSERQGGGYTF
TGCGCCAGCAGTGAGCGGCAGGGCGGTGGCTACACCTTC
>few|TRBD1|TRBJ1-2|TRBV29-1
CSVSRQGLYGYTF
TGCAGCGTTAGTAGACAGGGCCTCTATGGCTACACCTTC
>NA|NA|TRBJ1-5|TRBV15
CATSYTRGNQPQHF
TGTGCCACAAGTTACACTCGGGGCAATCAGCCCCAGCATTTT
>many|TRBD1|TRBJ2-5|TRBV9
CASSPRQGQYQETQYF
TGTGCCAGCAGCCCTCGACAGGGGCAGTACCAAGAGACCCAGTACTTC
>many|TRBD2|TRBJ2-1|TRBV28
CASRFPTSGGYNEQFF
TGTGCCAGCAGGTTCCCGACTAGCGGGGGATACAATGAGCAGTTCTTC
>NA|NA|TRBJ1-3|TRBV24-1
CASSEWGGRSGNTIYF
TGTGCCAGCAGTGAATGGGGCGGCAGATCTGGAAACACCATATATTTT
>NA|NA|TRBJ2-3|TRBV6-5
CAGRQALCTDTLYF
TGTGCCGGCAGACAGGCTTTATGCACAGATACGCTGTATTTT
>NA|TRBD1|TRBJ2-2|TRBV10-3
CAISESGQGFSGELFF
TGTGCCATCAGTGAGTCTGGACAGGGGTTCAGCGGGGAGCTGTTTTTT
>NA|NA|TRBJ1-5|TRBV7-2
CASSSGIQPQHF
TGTGCCAGCAGCTCCGGGATTCAGCCCCAGCATTTT
>few|TRBD1|TRBJ2-5|TRBV7-3
CASSTRTGVYQETQYF
TGTGCCAGCAGCACACGGACAGGGGTTTACCAAGAGACCCAGTACTTC
>many|NA|TRBJ2-1|TRBV5-1
CASKPDGNNEQFF
TGCGCCAGCAAACCGGACGGAAACAATGAGCAGTTCTTC
>many|TRBD2|TRBJ2-1|TRBV20-1
CSASAPSGRSYNEQFF
TGCAGTGCTAGTGCCCCTAGCGGGCGCTCCTACAATGAGCAGTTCTTC
>NA|TRBD1|TRBJ2-7|TRBV7-9
CASSKDRGAEQYF
TGTGCCAGCAGCAAGGACAGGGGGGCAGAGCAGTACTTC
>NA|NA|TRBJ2-3|TRBV25-1
CASTGGNTDTQYF
TGTGCCAGCACAGGCGGAAACACAGATACGCAGTATTTT
>NA|NA|TRBJ1-5|TRBV15
CATSSGFRNQPQHF
TGTGCCACCAGCAGTGGGTTTCGCAATCAGCCCCAGCATTTT
>once|TRBD1|TRBJ1-2|TRBV7-2
CASSLGQGARGYTF
TGTGCCAGCAGCTTGGGACAGGGGGCCCGGGGGTACACCTTC
>NA|NA|TRBJ1-5|TRBV20-1
CSASPRSGGRTDTDGNQPQHF
TGCAGTGCTAGTCCCCGGTCTGGGGGGCGCACAGATACTGACGGCAATCAGCCCCAGCATTTT
>many|NA|TRBJ2-2|TRBV11-2
CASTLGPSANTGELFF
TGTGCCAGCACCCTAGGTCCGTCCGCGAACACCGGGGAGCTGTTTTTT
>few|NA|TRBJ1-1|TRBV19
CASSIVRGGTEAFF
TGTGCCAGTAGTATCGTCCGGGGAGGTACTGAAGCTTTCTTT
>many|TRBD2|TRBJ2-1|TRBV19
CASSTTRLALYNEQFF
TGTGCCAGTAGTACTACACGACTAGCCCTCTACAATGAGCAGTTCTTC
>NA|NA|TRBJ2-6|TRBV7-2
CASTLVRANVLTF
TGTGCCAGCACCTTGGTCCGGGCCAACGTCCTGACTTTC
>NA|NA|TRBJ1-1|TRBV20-1
CSASEGGAGFTEAFF
TGCAGTGCTAGCGAGGGGGGCGCCGGTTTTACTGAAGCTTTCTTT
>few|TRBD2|TRBJ2-7|TRBV7-2
CASSQTSGGAVQDF
TGTGCCAGCAGTCAAACTAGCGGGGGGGCCGTGCAAGACTTC
>NA|NA|TRBJ1-1|TRBV24-1
CATSEWENGEAFF
TGTGCCACCAGTGAGTGGGAAAACGGTGAAGCTTTCTTT
>NA|TRBD1|TRBJ1-1|TRBV19
CASSGGQVQAFF
TGTGCCAGTAGTGGCGGACAGGTTCAAGCTTTCTTT
>few|TRBD1|TRBJ1-2|TRBV20-1
CSAPPGQGASNYGYTF
TGCAGTGCCCCACCGGGACAGGGGGCCTCTAACTATGGCTACACCTTC
>NA|TRBD2|TRBJ2-1|TRBV7-2
CASSQRGGVDEQFF
TGTGCCAGCAGCCAGCGGGGGGGCGTCGATGAGCAGTTCTTC
>NA|TRBD1|TRBJ2-7|TRBV20-1
CSARVRTGGYEQYF
TGCAGTGCTAGAGTTCGGACAGGGGGGTACGAGCAGTACTTC
>NA|TRBD2|TRBJ2-7|TRBV5-5
CASSPLSGGALGEQYF
TGCGCCAGCAGCCCACTATCGGGGGGGGCCTTGGGTGAGCAGTACTTC
>NA|TRBD2|TRBJ2-3|TRBV20-1
CSARGLAGGLDTQYF
TGCAGTGCTCGCGGACTAGCGGGGGGTCTAGATACGCAGTATTTT
>many|TRBD1|TRBJ2-1|TRBV9
CASSVEGGLSRDNEQFF
TGTGCCAGCAGCGTAGAAGGGGGCCTTTCTCGTGACAATGAGCAGTTCTTC
>NA|TRBD2|TRBJ2-7|TRBV6-6
CASSYGEGRSYEQYF
TGTGCCAGCAGTTATGGGGAGGGACGCTCCTACGAGCAGTACTTC
>NA|TRBD1|TRBJ1-3|TRBV3-1
CASSQGQGVSGNTIYF
TGTGCCAGCAGCCAAGGACAGGGAGTCTCTGGAAACACCATATATTTT
>few|TRBD1|TRBJ1-1|TRBV28
CASGVGTGKNTEAFF
TGTGCCAGCGGGGTCGGGACAGGAAAGAACACTGAAGCTTTCTTT